Listed here are 27 T cell receptor beta chains from one sample, sequenced in a study of molecular identifiers for immune sequencing clone quantification (dated by TCRdb to the late 2010s). Libraries came from PCR. TCRdb names Illumina HiSeq 4000 as the instrument used. TCRdb handled the public reads itself, with Q25 trimming in fastp and clone calling in MiXCR, and kept productive beta chains. Records with the same CDR3 protein are collapsed into one entry carrying the most frequent genes and DNA. Here the sample has over 600,000 distinct CDR3 sequences; just under 20% occur a single time. The ten largest clones add up to roughly 0.9% of the sample. Specimen: naive CD8+ T cells from blood, with Jurkat cell RNA spiked in. Taken with the paper, the label for cell subset or site translates to: FACS-sorted CD8+CD4-CCR7+CD45RA+ naive T cells. All receptors derive from a human donor in good health. Some libraries in this study had Jurkat cell RNA spiked in.

The chain links TRBV29-1 to TRBJ2-1; a weak D match, TRBD1 (5 bases). CDR1 and CDR2 from the germline V gene are SQVTM and ANQGSEA. This CDR3 comprises 15 residues. V was clipped by 4 bases and J by 5 bases, with 18 bases between them. CDR3 residues: CSVAVQGGVNNEQFF. CDR3 sequence (DNA): TGCAGCGTTGCAGTTCAGGGTGGGGTCAACAATGAGCAGTTCTTC.

This clonotype showed up many times. The chain uses TRBV4-3 and TRBJ1-5; no clear D. Germline CDR1 reads LGHNA; CDR2 reads YSLEER. The CDR3 consists of 15 residues. V was cut by 4 bases and J by 3 bases, with 13 bases left in between. Here the CDR3 DNA reads TGCGCCAGCAGCCGCGAGGCAGGACTCAATCAGCCCCAGCATTTT. This encodes CASSREAGLNQPQHF.

This clonotype was counted many times. The CDR3 nucleotides are TGTGCCAGCAGCCAAGAATGGGACAGTGTTTCTGGGGCCAACGTCCTGACTTTC. Translating gives CASSQEWDSVSGANVLTF. The chain couples TRBV3-1 to TRBJ2-6; 7 positions match TRBD1. The germline V gene encodes CDR1 LGHDT and CDR2 YNNKEL (reference sequence). Trimming took 0 bases from V and 1 from J; bases not matched to a gene: 6. The CDR3 has 18 residues.

The table lists this clonotype with a few counts. This sequence joins TRBV20-1 and TRBJ2-1; 10 nucleotides line up with TRBD1. After removal of 4 bases from V and 10 bases from J, the junction contained 10 bases not matched to a gene. CDR1 and CDR2 from the germline V gene are DFQATT and SNEGSKA (reference sequence). The CDR3 loop spans 14 amino acids. The CDR3 reads CSANPDRGLLEQFF. The CDR3 DNA is TGCAGTGCTAACCCCGACAGGGGGCTTTTGGAGCAGTTCTTC.

This clonotype came up many times. The rearrangement joins TRBV6-2 or TRBV6-3 to TRBJ1-1; the D gene is possibly TRBD1 (6 bases). V dropped 6 bases and J dropped 0 bases, with 20 bases sitting between them. The CDR3 totals 17 residues. Germline assignment: CDR1 MNHEY and CDR2 SVGEGT. As DNA, the CDR3 is TGTGCCAGCAGCCTACCCAGGACAGATTACATGAACACTGAAGCTTTCTTT. Translating gives CASSLPRTDYMNTEAFF.

This clonotype was seen many times. The chain joins TRBV2 to TRBJ1-6, with D unclear. Trimming took off 3 bases at V and 9 bases at J, with 12 bases between the two ends. Germline-derived CDR1 and CDR2 are SNHLY and FYNNEI. The CDR3 sequence is 14 residues long. The CDR3 bases are TGTGCCAGCAGTGACAGAACAGCTGGTTCACCCCTCCACTTT. It yields the protein CASSDRTAGSPLHF.

V is TRBV10-1 and J is TRBJ1-6; 9 positions match TRBD1. The CDR3 runs to 14 residues. The junction had 5 bases not matched to a gene; V was cut back by 6 bases and J by 8 bases. CDR1 is WNHNN, CDR2 SYGVQD, per germline (reference sequence). The CDR3 bases are TGCGCCAGCAGCCGGGACAGGGTGGATTCACCCCTCCACTTT. It encodes CASSRDRVDSPLHF.

The rearrangement links TRBV4-3 to TRBJ1-3; unclear D gene. CDR1 and CDR2 (germline): LGHNA, YSLEER. Trimming cost V 4 bases and J 3 bases, with 13 bases left between them. The CDR3 consists of 15 residues. CDR3 sequence reads: CASSPLQSDGNTIYF. The CDR3 nucleotides read TGCGCCAGCAGCCCCCTCCAATCAGATGGAAACACCATATATTTT.

Notes on this clonotype: A much larger clone lies a single base off, so this may be a read error. J is TRBJ1-1 and V is TRBV27; no reliable D call. CDR1 and CDR2 (germline): MNHEY, SMNVEV (reference sequence). V shed 7 bases and J shed 4 bases, with 13 bases lying between them. This CDR3 region has 13 residues. DNA for the CDR3: TGTGCCAGCACGAGTGATATGAGCACTGAAGCTTTCTTT. It yields the protein CASTSDMSTEAFF.

This clonotype showed up just a few times. The chain combines TRBV19 with TRBJ2-3, with 9 positions matching TRBD2. The ends lost 0 bases at V and 5 bases at J; junction bases unmatched: 9. Germline loops: CDR1 LNHDA, CDR2 SQIVND (reference sequence). The CDR3 is made up of 17 amino acids. The CDR3 reads CASSIDPSGGSRDTQYF. In nucleotides, the CDR3 is TGTGCCAGTAGTATAGACCCGAGCGGGGGGTCGAGAGATACGCAGTATTTT. Full variable domain (outside the CDR3, taken from reference TRBV19 and TRBJ2-3): DGGITQSPKYLFRKEGQNVTLSCEQNLNHDAMYWYRQDPGQGLRLIYYSQIVNDFQKGDIAEGYSVSREKKESFPLTVTSAQKNPTAFYLCASSIDPSGGSRDTQYFGPGTRLTVL.

This clonotype appeared many times. The chain joins TRBV15 to TRBJ2-5; TRBD1 agrees at 7 bases. This CDR3 region has 15 residues. The germline gives CDR1 LNHNV, CDR2 YYDKDF (reference sequence). Unmatched junction bases numbered 4, after V lost 0 bases and J lost 3 bases. The CDR3 DNA reads TGTGCCACCAGCAGAGATTGGGACAGCAAAGAGACCCAGTACTTC. Translated: CATSRDWDSKETQYF.

This clonotype came up a few times. The J gene is TRBJ2-1, the V gene TRBV5-1, with D unresolved. Trimming cost V 3 bases and J 0 bases, with 10 bases left between them. CDR3 size: 15 residues. The germline V gene encodes CDR1 SGHRS and CDR2 YFSETQ. CDR3 DNA: TGCGCCAGCAGCTCTGACTCGACCTCCTACAATGAGCAGTTCTTC. It encodes CASSSDSTSYNEQFF.

This clonotype was counted at least ten times. The rearrangement joins TRBV4-3 to TRBJ2-1; 7 bases are a match to TRBD2. Germline V gene data show CDR1 as LGHNA and CDR2 as YSLEER. CDR3 length: 15 amino acids. The V segment lost 2 bases and the J segment 9 bases; nucleotides outside the gene matches: 10. CDR3 amino acids: CASSQIGVGGTEQFF. CDR3 DNA sequence: TGCGCCAGCAGCCAAATCGGAGTGGGGGGGACTGAGCAGTTCTTC.

Ten or more counts support this clonotype. The chain uses TRBV19 and TRBJ1-1; a weak D match, TRBD1 (5 bases). The germline CDR1 and CDR2 sequences are LNHDA and SQIVND (reference sequence). V was shortened by 3 bases and J by 7 bases, with 9 bases between the two germline ends. This CDR3 has 12 amino acids. CDR3 amino acids: CASSIGDREAFF. Written as DNA, the CDR3 is TGTGCCAGTAGTATTGGGGACCGTGAAGCTTTCTTT.

This clonotype was counted many times. The chain combines TRBV5-1 with TRBJ2-7, with TRBD2 identical over 7 bases. Trimming took 6 bases from V and 7 from J; bases not matched to a gene: 7. The germline CDR1 and CDR2 sequences are SGHRS and YFSETQ. CDR3 length: 12 residues. As DNA, the CDR3 is TGCGCCAGCACCCCGACGGGGGGAGAGCAGTACTTC. As protein: CASTPTGGEQYF.

This clonotype was seen ten or more times. This rearrangement joins TRBV4-3 to TRBJ1-5; weak D call: TRBD1 (6 bases). The germline V and J ends were trimmed by 0 bases and 10 bases, with 16 bases remaining between them. The CDR3 has 15 amino acids. Per the germline V gene, CDR1 is LGHNA and CDR2 is YSLEER. The CDR3 protein is CASSQDRGHRLPQHF. CDR3 DNA: TGCGCCAGCAGCCAAGATCGGGGACACCGTTTACCCCAGCATTTT.

This clonotype came up many times. The chain employs TRBV13 and TRBJ1-6; D perhaps matches TRBD1 (5 bases). Germline V lookup: CDR1 PRHDT, CDR2 FYEKMQ (reference sequence). This CDR3 contains 14 residues. Deletions cut 3 bases from V and 7 bases from J, with 10 bases between. CDR3 in amino acids: CASSLGLGNSPLHF. CDR3 in DNA: TGTGCCAGCAGCTTGGGGCTCGGAAATTCACCCCTCCACTTT.

This clonotype appeared many times. This sequence joins TRBV28 and TRBJ2-4, with 11 bases fitting TRBD2. This CDR3 has 15 residues. V trimming: 6 bases; J trimming: 5 bases; junction bases outside the gene matches: 6. Germline lookup yields CDR1 MDHEN and CDR2 SYDVKM. CDR3 sequence reads: CASSLLLAGENIQYF. In DNA form, the CDR3 reads TGTGCCAGCAGCCTATTACTAGCGGGAGAAAACATTCAGTACTTC. Full variable domain (missing parts from reference TRBV28 and TRBJ2-4): DVKVTQSSRYLVKRTGEKVFLECVQDMDHENMFWYRQDPGLGLRLIYFSYDVKMKEKGDIPEGYSVSREKKERFSLILESASTNQTSMYLCASSLLLAGENIQYFGAGTRLSVL.

This clonotype occurred many times. V gene TRBV5-1 combines with J gene TRBJ2-7, with D tentatively TRBD1 (5 bases). CDR1 is SGHRS, CDR2 YFSETQ, per germline. The CDR3 runs to 19 residues. V was cut by 0 bases and J by 8 bases, with 30 bases left in between. In DNA, the CDR3 is TGCGCCAGCAGCTTGGGCGGCGGCCCCAGGGCGTCTCCTCGTGGCAAGCAGTACTTC. Its protein is CASSLGGGPRASPRGKQYF.

Comments on this clonotype: The missing conserved phenylalanine or tryptophan at the end of this CDR3 makes a read error likely. The gene calls are TRBV5-1 and TRBJ2-2; 7 bases agree with TRBD1. V lost 0 bases and J lost 6; bases outside the gene matches: 8. The CDR3 length is 16 residues. In germline, CDR1 is SGHRS, CDR2 YFSETQ. CDR3 region: CASSLGWTGNSGELFL. The CDR3 DNA reads TGCGCCAGCAGCTTGGGTTGGACAGGAAATTCCGGGGAGCTGTTTCTT.

This clonotype has a count of ten or more. The V gene is TRBV13, the J gene TRBJ2-3; 7 positions agree with TRBD1. The germline gives CDR1 PRHDT, CDR2 FYEKMQ (reference sequence). V shed 5 bases and J 0 bases; nucleotides not matched to a gene: 8. This CDR3 is 16 amino acids long. CDR3 loop: CASSHPTGESTDTQYF. The CDR3 DNA reads as TGTGCCAGCAGCCACCCCACAGGGGAGAGCACAGATACGCAGTATTTT.

This clonotype was observed a few times. The V call is TRBV4-1, the J call TRBJ2-1; tentatively, D is TRBD2 (7 bases). This CDR3 spans 15 amino acids. Germline V CDR1 and CDR2: MGHRA, YSYEKL. Trimming took off 2 bases at V and 6 bases at J, with 14 bases between the two ends. The CDR3, as DNA: TGCGCCAGCAGCCAAAGGGGGGGGGGCCTCAATGAGCAGTTCTTC. The encoded protein is CASSQRGGGLNEQFF.

With respect to this clonotype: A read error may be the cause here, since a much bigger clone is one base away. The chain is built from TRBV6-2 or TRBV6-3 and TRBJ1-1; 7 bases match TRBD1. Per the germline V gene, CDR1 is MNHEY and CDR2 is SVGEGT. The CDR3 covers 13 residues. V lost 5 bases to trimming and J lost 7 bases; unmatched junction nucleotides: 7. The CDR3 nucleotides are TGTGCCAGCAGTGCAGGGGGGGGAATTGAAGCTTTCTTT. It specifies CASSAGGGIEAFF.

V and J are TRBV6-1 and TRBJ2-7, with D uncertain. Germline CDR1 reads MNHNS; CDR2 reads SASEGT. This CDR3 has 15 residues. Trimming removed 4 bases from V and 2 bases from J, with 15 bases in between. Written as DNA, the CDR3 is TGTGCCAGCAGTGTTTCCGACACGACCCCCTACGAGCAGTACTTC. Translation: CASSVSDTTPYEQYF.

The CDR3 here is CASSPRPGMEGTEAFF. The CDR3 region has the DNA TGTGCCAGCAGCCCCCGACCTGGGATGGAGGGGACTGAAGCTTTCTTT. The chain has TRBV7-9 and TRBJ1-1; D possibly corresponds to TRBD1 (5 bases). The germline gives CDR1 SEHNR, CDR2 FQNEAQ (reference sequence). The germline V and J ends were trimmed by 5 bases and 5 bases, with 21 bases remaining between them. The CDR3 spans 16 residues.

This clonotype was counted at least ten times. The chain joins TRBV5-1 to TRBJ2-7; D ambiguous. This CDR3 spans 16 amino acids. With 3 bases removed from V and 5 bases from J, the gap between germline ends came to 21 bases. Per germline, CDR1 SGHRS and CDR2 YFSETQ. Here the CDR3 reads CASSSGRISAIDEQYF. CDR3 coding DNA: TGCGCCAGCAGCTCTGGTAGGATATCGGCTATCGACGAGCAGTACTTC.

Comments on this clonotype: It may be a read error: a sequence one base away is much more abundant. Since no conserved phenylalanine or tryptophan closes the CDR3, a read error is the likely cause. V and J are TRBV19 and TRBJ2-7; D is perhaps TRBD2 (5 bases). This CDR3 has 14 residues. Germline values: CDR1 LNHDA, CDR2 SQIVND (reference sequence). V was cut by 8 bases and J by 2 bases, with 16 bases left in between. CDR3 in amino acids: CASGDASPTYEQYS. CDR3 sequence (DNA): TGTGCCAGTGGAGACGCTAGCCCAACCTACGAGCAGTACTCC.